This is a list of T cell receptor beta chains from one sample in a study of T cell repertoires in cytomegalovirus infection. One entry per CDR3 protein results from TCRdb running MiXCR on the reads. The sample has approximately 750,000 distinct CDR3 sequences, roughly 36% seen once; the top ten hold about 2.8%. The specimen was PBMCs. Every receptor here comes from a human donor in good health (CMV status not recorded). Some clones in this sample may be carry-over from other donors' samples. Each CDR3 is given with its conserved first and last residue. The order of the fields is V gene, D gene, clone size, J gene, CDR3 DNA, CDR3 protein. The D gene is left open where the match is weak. The listing skips clone size in some rows; elsewhere it reads once, few, many or a size class.

v_gene: TRBV27
d_gene: -
abundance: few
j_gene: TRBJ2-7
CDR3nt: TGTGCCAGCAGTGCCGACGACAGCTACGAGCAGTACTTC
CDR3aa: CASSADDSYEQYF

v_gene: TRBV4-1
d_gene: TRBD1
abundance: many
j_gene: TRBJ1-5
CDR3nt: TGCGCCAGCAGCTCCAGGGGGGGACAGGGAAGCAATCAGCCCCAGCATTTT
CDR3aa: CASSSRGGQGSNQPQHF

v_gene: TRBV28
d_gene: -
abundance: -
j_gene: TRBJ2-1
CDR3nt: TGTGCCAGCCGTTTCGATGGTGAGGCGGGGAGTACGGATGAGCAGTTCTTC
CDR3aa: CASRFDGEAGSTDEQFF

v_gene: TRBV20-1
d_gene: TRBD2
abundance: -
j_gene: TRBJ2-4
CDR3nt: TGCAGTGCTAGGCGGACTAGCGGGGCCAAAAACATTCAGTACTTC
CDR3aa: CSARRTSGAKNIQYF

v_gene: TRBV7-6
d_gene: -
abundance: few
j_gene: TRBJ1-4
CDR3nt: TGTGCCAGCAGCTTATCCGTCTCGGGGGTGAGGGAAAAACTGTTTTTT
CDR3aa: CASSLSVSGVREKLFF

v_gene: TRBV19
d_gene: -
abundance: few
j_gene: TRBJ1-5
CDR3nt: TGTGCCAGTAGCCCATCCTACGGGACGTCCGGCAATCAGCCCCAGCATTTT
CDR3aa: CASSPSYGTSGNQPQHF

v_gene: TRBV10-3
d_gene: -
abundance: -
j_gene: TRBJ1-2
CDR3nt: TGTGCCATCAGTGAGGGGGTCGGGTTATCTTTTGGCTACACCTTC
CDR3aa: CAISEGVGLSFGYTF

v_gene: TRBV20-1
d_gene: TRBD2
abundance: -
j_gene: TRBJ2-1
CDR3nt: TGCAGTGCTAGAGGGCTCAGCGGGGGTACGTCCTACAATGAGCAGTTCTTC
CDR3aa: CSARGLSGGTSYNEQFF

v_gene: TRBV7-2
d_gene: -
abundance: few
j_gene: TRBJ2-7
CDR3nt: TGTGCCAGCAGCTTAGAACCTTACTACGAGCAGTACTTC
CDR3aa: CASSLEPYYEQYF

v_gene: TRBV5-4
d_gene: TRBD1
abundance: -
j_gene: TRBJ1-4
CDR3nt: TGTGCCAGCAGCCAAACCCAGGGGGGAGGAGAAAAACTGTTTTTT
CDR3aa: CASSQTQGGGEKLFF

v_gene: TRBV5-1
d_gene: TRBD1
abundance: few
j_gene: TRBJ1-1
CDR3nt: TGCGCCAGCAGCGGGGGGACAGGGGGATTGTACACTGAAGCTTTCTTT
CDR3aa: CASSGGTGGLYTEAFF

v_gene: TRBV28
d_gene: TRBD2
abundance: few
j_gene: TRBJ2-1
CDR3nt: TGTGCCACCAGACGGGGGGACCCCGGGAGTGAGCAGTTCTTC
CDR3aa: CATRRGDPGSEQFF

v_gene: TRBV7-6
d_gene: TRBD2
abundance: -
j_gene: TRBJ2-5
CDR3nt: TGTGCTAGCAGCGAGATTAGCGGGAGTGGTGAGACCCAGTACTTC
CDR3aa: CASSEISGSGETQYF

v_gene: TRBV10-3
d_gene: -
abundance: -
j_gene: TRBJ1-1
CDR3nt: TGTTCCATCAGTTTATTGAACAGCATGAACACTGAAGCTTTCTTT
CDR3aa: CSISLLNSMNTEAFF

v_gene: TRBV4-1
d_gene: -
abundance: -
j_gene: TRBJ1-1
CDR3nt: TGCGCCAGCAGAAAAACGGACAGGAACACTGAAGCTTTCTTT
CDR3aa: CASRKTDRNTEAFF

v_gene: TRBV2
d_gene: -
abundance: few
j_gene: TRBJ2-5
CDR3nt: TGTGCCAGCAGTAAGAGGCCCACCAAAGGACAAGAGACCCAGTACTTC
CDR3aa: CASSKRPTKGQETQYF

v_gene: TRBV28
d_gene: TRBD1
abundance: -
j_gene: TRBJ1-1
CDR3nt: TGTGCCAGCAGTTTTGGTGGTGGTCCGGGGACAGGGGGCCCTTTAAGACTTGAAGCTTTCTTT
CDR3aa: CASSFGGGPGTGGPLRLEAFF

v_gene: TRBV19
d_gene: -
abundance: -
j_gene: TRBJ2-5
CDR3nt: TGTGCCAGTAGTATAGGAGGCACCTCACGCCAAGAGACCCAGTACTTC
CDR3aa: CASSIGGTSRQETQYF

v_gene: TRBV11-1
d_gene: -
abundance: few
j_gene: TRBJ2-7
CDR3nt: TGTGCCAGCAGCTTTTACCGGGACCTATCATACGAGCAGTACTTC
CDR3aa: CASSFYRDLSYEQYF

v_gene: TRBV19
d_gene: -
abundance: many
j_gene: TRBJ2-1
CDR3nt: TGTGCCAGTAGAACCTTTCAGGGTCTTGAGCAGTTCTTC
CDR3aa: CASRTFQGLEQFF

v_gene: TRBV28
d_gene: TRBD1
abundance: -
j_gene: TRBJ2-1
CDR3nt: TGTGCCAGTAGACAGGGGGGCTCCTACAATGAGCAGTTCTTC
CDR3aa: CASRQGGSYNEQFF

v_gene: TRBV7-7
d_gene: -
abundance: -
j_gene: TRBJ2-5
CDR3nt: TGTGCTAGCAGCCCAGCTCAGGGGTATATTGAGACCCAGTACTTC
CDR3aa: CASSPAQGYIETQYF

v_gene: TRBV6-2/TRBV6-3
d_gene: -
abundance: few
j_gene: TRBJ2-7
CDR3nt: TGTGCCAGCAATGCGGGTTCCTCCTACGAGCAGTACTTC
CDR3aa: CASNAGSSYEQYF

v_gene: TRBV28
d_gene: TRBD1
abundance: -
j_gene: TRBJ1-3
CDR3nt: TGTGCCAGCATCCGAGGGGACAGGGTGGACACCATATATTTT
CDR3aa: CASIRGDRVDTIYF

v_gene: TRBV6-8
d_gene: -
abundance: -
j_gene: TRBJ1-2
CDR3nt: TGTGCCAGCAGTTACTCGAATGGGGTCGGGTATGGCTACACCTTC
CDR3aa: CASSYSNGVGYGYTF

v_gene: TRBV6-2/TRBV6-3
d_gene: -
abundance: -
j_gene: TRBJ1-2
CDR3nt: TGTGCCAGCTCCAGGGACGGCTTCAACTATGGCTACACCTTC
CDR3aa: CASSRDGFNYGYTF

v_gene: TRBV29-1
d_gene: TRBD1
abundance: -
j_gene: TRBJ2-3
CDR3nt: TGCAGCGCACTAAACACAGGGGGCAAAACAGATACGCAGTATTTT
CDR3aa: CSALNTGGKTDTQYF

v_gene: TRBV9
d_gene: TRBD2
abundance: -
j_gene: TRBJ2-4
CDR3nt: TGTGCCAGCAGCGCCGGGACTAGGGGGAACATTCAGTACTTC
CDR3aa: CASSAGTRGNIQYF

v_gene: TRBV11-2
d_gene: -
abundance: -
j_gene: TRBJ2-5
CDR3nt: TGTGCCAGCAGCTTCAACAAACGGGGCCGGGAGACCCAGTACTTC
CDR3aa: CASSFNKRGRETQYF

v_gene: TRBV7-6
d_gene: TRBD2
abundance: few
j_gene: TRBJ2-2
CDR3nt: TGTGCCAGCAGCCCCGAACTAGCGGGGAGCACCGGGGAGCTGTTTTTT
CDR3aa: CASSPELAGSTGELFF

v_gene: TRBV6-1
d_gene: TRBD1
abundance: -
j_gene: TRBJ1-2
CDR3nt: TGTGCCAGTATAACGGGACAGAACAACTATGGCTACACCTTC
CDR3aa: CASITGQNNYGYTF

v_gene: TRBV28
d_gene: -
abundance: few
j_gene: TRBJ1-5
CDR3nt: TGTGCCAGCAGTCGGAAAGGGGCCACGCAACAGCCCCAGCATTTT
CDR3aa: CASSRKGATQQPQHF

v_gene: TRBV25-1
d_gene: -
abundance: -
j_gene: TRBJ2-7
CDR3nt: TGTGCCAGCAGTGTGGTAGGGTACGAGCAGTACTTC
CDR3aa: CASSVVGYEQYF

v_gene: TRBV11-1
d_gene: -
abundance: many
j_gene: TRBJ2-7
CDR3nt: TGTGCCAGCGGAGGGGGCCTCGAGCAGTACTTC
CDR3aa: CASGGGLEQYF

v_gene: TRBV27
d_gene: -
abundance: few
j_gene: TRBJ1-5
CDR3nt: TGTGCCAGCAGTTTACGTCCGGGGCAGCCCCAGCATTTT
CDR3aa: CASSLRPGQPQHF

v_gene: TRBV29-1
d_gene: TRBD2
abundance: -
j_gene: TRBJ2-3
CDR3nt: TGCAGCGTGTGGACTAGCGGAGCGGATACGCAGTATTTT
CDR3aa: CSVWTSGADTQYF

v_gene: TRBV25-1
d_gene: -
abundance: -
j_gene: TRBJ1-1
CDR3nt: TGTGCCAGCAGTGAATTTCCCGGCACTGAAGCTTTCTTT
CDR3aa: CASSEFPGTEAFF

v_gene: TRBV6-1
d_gene: -
abundance: -
j_gene: TRBJ2-2
CDR3nt: TGTGCCAGCAGTGCTGTCCGCGACACCGGGGAGCTGTTTTTT
CDR3aa: CASSAVRDTGELFF

v_gene: TRBV10-3
d_gene: -
abundance: -
j_gene: TRBJ2-2
CDR3nt: TGTGCCACGCTCTCCCTCACGGCGAACACCGGGGAGCTGTTTTTT
CDR3aa: CATLSLTANTGELFF

v_gene: TRBV20-1
d_gene: -
abundance: few
j_gene: TRBJ1-5
CDR3nt: TGCAGTGCTAGAGAGGGGGCAGCGAATCAGCCCCAGCATTTT
CDR3aa: CSAREGAANQPQHF

v_gene: TRBV7-2
d_gene: TRBD1
abundance: -
j_gene: TRBJ2-5
CDR3nt: TGTGCCAGCCGCCCTCGACAGGGGCGGCAAGAGACCAAGTCCTTC
CDR3aa: CASRPRQGRQETKSF

v_gene: TRBV2
d_gene: TRBD1
abundance: -
j_gene: TRBJ1-5
CDR3nt: TGTGCCAGCAGCGTCGACAGGGGAGAGATCTGGGGTCGTCAGCCCCAGCATTTT
CDR3aa: CASSVDRGEIWGRQPQHF

v_gene: TRBV28
d_gene: -
abundance: -
j_gene: TRBJ2-3
CDR3nt: TGTGCCAGCAGTTTCGAGGGGACAACAGGAGATACGCAGTATTTT
CDR3aa: CASSFEGTTGDTQYF

v_gene: TRBV7-8
d_gene: TRBD1
abundance: -
j_gene: TRBJ2-2
CDR3nt: TGTGCCAGCAGCTTATACGTGACAGGGCTGACCGGGGAGCTGTTTTTT
CDR3aa: CASSLYVTGLTGELFF

v_gene: TRBV6-6
d_gene: TRBD1
abundance: -
j_gene: TRBJ2-7
CDR3nt: TGTGCCAGCAGCGCGGGACAGGGGGGTCTCGAGCAGTGCTTC
CDR3aa: CASSAGQGGLEQCF

v_gene: TRBV7-2
d_gene: TRBD2
abundance: -
j_gene: TRBJ2-7
CDR3nt: TGTGCCAGCAGCGCCTCCGGGACTAGCGGGATACCCTACGAGCAGTACTTC
CDR3aa: CASSASGTSGIPYEQYF

v_gene: TRBV29-1
d_gene: -
abundance: few
j_gene: TRBJ1-2
CDR3nt: TGCAGCCTTAACACGGGGGGGAACGATGGCTACACCTTC
CDR3aa: CSLNTGGNDGYTF

v_gene: TRBV28
d_gene: -
abundance: many
j_gene: TRBJ1-4
CDR3nt: TGTGCCAGCAGCTCTCCCCCGGGTGAAAAACTGTTTTTT
CDR3aa: CASSSPPGEKLFF

v_gene: TRBV6-6
d_gene: TRBD2
abundance: few
j_gene: TRBJ2-2
CDR3nt: TGTGCCAGCAGTTACTCACCCCCGACTAGCCAAATACGGCCTGGGGAGCTGTTTTTT
CDR3aa: CASSYSPPTSQIRPGELFF

v_gene: TRBV7-2
d_gene: TRBD1
abundance: few
j_gene: TRBJ1-1
CDR3nt: TGTGCCAGCAGCCCACCGACAGGGTCGGACACTGAAGCTTTCTTT
CDR3aa: CASSPPTGSDTEAFF

v_gene: TRBV7-9
d_gene: -
abundance: few
j_gene: TRBJ2-4
CDR3nt: TGTGCCAGCAGCCCTGACTCAGGACGGAACATTCAGTACTTC
CDR3aa: CASSPDSGRNIQYF

v_gene: TRBV7-2
d_gene: -
abundance: many
j_gene: TRBJ2-2
CDR3nt: TGTGCCAGCAGCTGGGGGGCTGAGCTGTTTTTT
CDR3aa: CASSWGAELFF